This T cell receptor beta chain was sequenced in a study of vaccination and CD4 T cells after COVID-19. Sequencing of DNA taken from cultured CD4+ T cells relied on the Oncomine TCR Beta short-read assay. A single record per CDR3 protein comes from TCRdb applying MiXCR to the PCR reads. The sample includes 15,000 to 20,000 distinct CDR3 sequences, 48% seen only once; the top ten take less than 5%. Treatment noted: approximately nine-day PBMC culture with coronavirus spike peptide pools or control peptides (ViraFEST assay). This clonotype occurred once. The antigen remains undetermined. Per germline, CDR1 MNHNS and CDR2 SASEGT. V was pared by 8 bases and J by 3 bases, with 17 bases between. This CDR3 has 14 amino acids.

The sequence came from a human donor who had recovered from COVID-19. This chain joins TRBV6-1 and TRBJ2-7; possible D gene TRBD2, 6 bases. The sequences come from CD4+ T cells from blood, cultured in vitro, collected before SARS-CoV-2 vaccination. CDR3 in amino acids: CASRLAEGRYEQYF. Written as DNA, the CDR3 is TGTGCCAGCCGATTAGCGGAGGGGCGCTACGAGCAGTACTTC.